The T cell receptor beta chain under discussion was sequenced for a study of CD8 T cells in ankylosing spondylitis (dated by TCRdb to the late 2010s). Context from the whole study: To find TCR variants linked to disease, the study profiled T cell receptor beta repertoires in ankylosing spondylitis patients and healthy donors. The full study cohort comprised about 25 ankylosing spondylitis patients and over 95 healthy donors. Peripheral blood was sampled, and synovial fluid was additionally collected from ankylosing spondylitis patients.

This clonotype occurred many times. It lacks a known antigen. No quality values exist for individual bases; no much larger clone is one base distant. The sequencer was an Illumina HiSeq 2500. Quantitative 5'-RACE with molecular barcodes was the method used to prepare the TCR beta libraries. Regarding the original processing steps: A new computational method, built on a probabilistic model of VDJ rearrangement, was used to identify disease-linked TCR variants. TCRdb reprocessed the public reads (quality trimming at Q25 with fastp, clone calling with MiXCR) and kept in-frame beta chains. Each CDR3 protein appears once, grouped with its most common genes and DNA. The V and J calls were determined by TCRdb, not by the authors. A total of 200,000 to 250,000 distinct CDR3 sequences appear in this sample, about 6.7% of them only once. Clones ranked in the top ten supply approximately 15% of the sample. The full study reports these points: In peripheral blood, the disease-linked clones were found at relatively low frequencies and had a CD8+ phenotype. Some motif variants had previously been reported in the synovial fluid and blood of reactive arthritis patients, which suggests shared mechanisms of disease initiation. A TCR beta motif of several highly homologous amino acid variants appeared characteristic of blood from ankylosing spondylitis patients. The disease-linked clones were reported as significantly enriched in matched synovial fluid samples from ankylosing spondylitis patients.

The receptor was derived from a male donor with ankylosing spondylitis. The sample comprised blood, either unsorted or a sorted T cell fraction (not recorded which).

The DNA is as follows: TGTGCCAGCAGTTTTTCCCCCGGGACAGGGCTTTACTATGGCTACACCTTC. Translated, this is CASSFSPGTGLYYGYTF. The receptor chain draws on TRBV27 and TRBJ1-2; 9 bases in between match TRBD1. The CDR3 starts with the cysteine, ends with the phenylalanine, and has 17 residues. Of the read, only the CDR3 DNA is kept; its 51 bases are in frame from base 1. CDR1 is given as MNHEY and CDR2 as SMNVEV, both from the germline V gene (reference sequence). Trimming takes 3 bases off V and 3 bases off J; junction bases not matched to a gene: 11.